A single T cell receptor beta chain is shown here with its context. The sample holds one count of this clone. This receptor's antigen is unknown. It has no much larger one-base neighbor in the sample; base qualities were not kept. This sample is part of a study of Ad26.COV2.S vaccination and SARS-CoV-2 variants (dated by TCRdb to about 2021). Study-level background: Vaccine-arm donors came from COV1001, a multicentre, randomized, double-blind, placebo-controlled phase I-IIa trial of Ad26.COV2.S in healthy adults. Ad26.COV2.S was administered intramuscularly at 5 x 10^10 or 1 x 10^11 viral particles, either as a single shot or as two shots given 56 days apart. Trial participants were randomized into five groups of five, in which low-dose or high-dose Ad26.COV2.S was given once or twice, or placebo was given on both occasions. The specificity and breadth of SARS-CoV-2-reactive T cell receptors after Ad26.COV2.S vaccination were assessed by TCRbeta repertoire sequencing. A total of approximately 30 samples were included in the TCR-sequenced set, comprising around 20 Ad26.COV2.S vaccine recipients, 5 placebo recipients and 8 SARS-CoV-2 convalescent individuals. Blinding of investigators to trial group allocation was maintained during experiments and outcome assessment.

From the germline V gene, CDR1 is SGHRS and CDR2 is YFSETQ. Ends trimmed: V by 4 bases, J by 10 bases; bases unmatched to a gene: 7. From the cysteine through the phenylalanine, the CDR3 covers 15 amino acids. Of all the DNA, just the CDR3 is kept, 45 bases in frame from base 1. What this sample's treatment or condition label stands for: about 20 received Ad26.COV2.S at low or high dose, single or two shots; 5 received placebo; per-sample allocation not given. For vaccine and placebo recipients, the sequenced repertoires came from samples collected on day 63 after the first injection. In Cohort 1b, about 25 adults aged 18-55 years were enrolled at a single site in Boston, USA, between 29 July and 7 August 2020. Ad26.COV2.S consisted of a replication-incompetent adenovirus type 26 vector by which a prefusion-stabilized SARS-CoV-2 spike protein from the original Wuhan strain was expressed. TCRbeta CDR3 regions were sequenced with the immunoSEQ Assay. After extraction, genomic DNA underwent amplification by bias-controlled multiplex PCR, followed by high-throughput sequencing. Regarding the original processing steps: To quantify the absolute abundance of each unique TCRbeta CDR3 region, sequences were collapsed and filtered. Usable DNA was measured by amplifying reference genes present in all nucleated cells, and TCRbeta template counts were normalized to that usable DNA to estimate T cell fraction. Repertoire TCRs were annotated as SARS-CoV-2-specific by exact matching of V gene, CDR3 amino acid sequence and J gene to a known reactive TCR set. The reference SARS-CoV-2 TCR set came from MIRA and was filtered for enrichment in COVID-19-positive ImmuneCODE repertoires, removing public or cross-reactive TCRs. Using the MIRA antigens, annotated TCRs were further analysed by specific ORF or by position within an ORF. Depth was the summed frequency of annotated unique rearrangements, while breadth was defined as annotated unique rearrangements over total unique productive rearrangements. Two-sided Wilcoxon rank-sum tests were applied when comparing TCR breadth between groups. The table was pulled from immuneACCESS by TCRdb, which kept in-frame rearrangements only. Such tables lose some clones; where checked, under half of the loss comes from unresolved V genes, and the rest has no known cause. Clonal size and the V and J genes are those of that table, whereas D and trimming came from the DNA. The sample table lists around 300,000 clones, about 89% of them with a count of one. The ten top clones hold just under 5% of the sample.

Here is what the overall study found, with its caveats: Vaccine and placebo recipients had comparable non-spike TCR breadth, which fits with the vaccine containing only spike. The authors noted that total T cell responses may have been underestimated by the TCR breadth and depth analyses. Higher spike-specific TCR breadth was observed in Ad26.COV2.S recipients than in placebo recipients (P = 0.0014). The study lacked the statistical power to compare responses across vaccine doses or regimens. After vaccination, spike-specific CD8+ and CD4+ T cell responses were reported to show substantial breadth.

Sample: peripheral blood, taken in a trial of Ad26.COV2.S vaccine versus placebo. The chain uses TRBV5-1 and TRBJ2-1; TRBD2 matches 14 bases in the middle. The clonotype comes from a person aged 18-65 years who received the Ad26.COV2.S COVID-19 vaccine or a placebo. Read as DNA, the sequence is TGCGCCAGCAGCCAGGGACTAGCGGGAGTTGGAGAGCAGTTCTTC. This encodes CASSQGLAGVGEQFF.